A single sample gave rise to the 20 T cell receptor beta chains below, sequenced in a study of OX40 agonist ivuxolimab in advanced cancers. Here immunoSEQ multiplex PCR was the method, and the copy in TCRdb shows in-frame clones only, minus some. The sample holds some 86,000 clones, roughly nine tenths seen once. The sample was CD4+ or CD8+ T cells sorted from blood, taken in a trial of the OX40 agonist ivuxolimab. The receptors shown here come from an adult with an advanced solid tumor such as melanoma, head and neck, liver or kidney cancer.

The CDR3 sequence is CASSESGSYNEQFF. The CDR3, as DNA: TGTGCCAGCAGTGAAAGCGGCTCCTACAATGAGCAGTTCTTC. The V gene is TRBV6-1, the J gene TRBJ2-1; maybe TRBD2 (5 bases). Trimming cost V 2 bases and J 0 bases, with 5 bases left between them. Per germline, CDR1 MNHNS and CDR2 SASEGT. The CDR3 is made up of 14 amino acids.

The rearrangement links TRBV9 to TRBJ1-1; D call uncertain. The CDR3 is 13 amino acids. Trimming took off 3 bases at V and 0 bases at J, with 6 bases between the two ends. Germline V gene lookup returns CDR1 SGDLS and CDR2 YYNGEE. CDR3 amino acids: CASSAAMNTEAFF. For the CDR3, the DNA is TGTGCCAGCAGCGCAGCTATGAACACTGAAGCTTTCTTT.

The chain uses TRBV5-1 and TRBJ2-1; 11 bases map to TRBD2. The trim removed 0 bases at V and 7 bases at J, leaving 6 bases unmatched. CDR3 length equals 16 residues. The V gene's germline CDR1 is SGHRS and CDR2 YFSETQ. In nucleotides, the CDR3 is TGCGCCAGCAGCTTGGCCAGACTAGCGGGGAGGAATGAGCAGTTCTTC. Protein: CASSLARLAGRNEQFF. The variable domain in full, completed from reference TRBV5-1 and TRBJ2-1, reads KAGVTQTPRYLIKTRGQQVTLSCSPISGHRSVSWYQQTPGQGLQFLFEYFSETQRNKGNFPGRFSGRQFSNSRSEMNVSTLELGDSALYLCASSLARLAGRNEQFFGPGTRLTVL.

The V gene is TRBV28, the J gene TRBJ2-7; D is perhaps TRBD1 (5 bases). The CDR3 spans 13 residues. Germline assignment: CDR1 MDHEN and CDR2 SYDVKM. V was shortened by 6 bases and J by 5 bases, with 14 bases between the two germline ends. CDR3 in DNA: TGTGCCAGCAGCTTGGGCAGGGCGGACGAGCAGTACTTC. This encodes CASSLGRADEQYF.

The chain links TRBV13 to TRBJ1-2, with a tentative D call TRBD1 (6 bases). The CDR3 has 14 amino acids. CDR1 is PRHDT and CDR2 is FYEKMQ in the germline V gene (reference sequence). V lost 2 bases and J 4 bases, leaving 11 bases between the germline ends. The CDR3: CASSLQGNFYGYTF. For the CDR3, the DNA is TGTGCCAGCAGCTTACAGGGGAACTTCTATGGCTACACCTTC.

The chain links TRBV27 to TRBJ1-5; D is unclear. V shed 2 bases and J shed 4 bases, with 6 bases lying between them. This CDR3 is 13 amino acids long. The germline CDR1 and CDR2 sequences are MNHEY and SMNVEV (reference sequence). CDR3 residues: CASSLERNQPQHF. The CDR3 bases are TGTGCCAGCAGTTTAGAACGGAATCAGCCCCAGCATTTT.

The V and J genes are TRBV18 and TRBJ1-1, with 10 bases identical to TRBD1. The CDR3 runs to 15 residues. The V and J ends lost 3 bases and 0 bases, in that order; junction bases with no gene match: 1. CDR1 is KGHSH, CDR2 LQKENI, per germline. In nucleotides, the CDR3 is TGTGCCAGCTCACCTGGGACAGGGGTGAACACTGAAGCTTTCTTT. Translation: CASSPGTGVNTEAFF.

This sequence joins TRBV28 and TRBJ1-3, with 7 bases matching TRBD1. There are 16 residues in the CDR3. J was trimmed by 2 bases and V by 3 bases; bases with no gene match: 7. CDR1 is MDHEN, CDR2 SYDVKM, per germline. The CDR3 bases are TGTGCCAGCAGTTTCCCCGGGACAGCTCCTGGAAACACCATATATTTT. Protein: CASSFPGTAPGNTIYF.

The sample holds a few counts of this clone. J is TRBJ1-1 and V is TRBV5-8; D call uncertain. The CDR3 is made up of 12 amino acids. Germline-derived CDR1 and CDR2 are SGHTS and YDEGEE. V lost 5 bases, J lost 8 bases, and 13 bases lay in between. CDR3 amino acids: CASSILASEAFF. The DNA of the CDR3 is TGTGCCAGCAGTATTCTAGCCTCCGAAGCTTTCTTT.

The chain couples TRBV19 to TRBJ1-4; D may be TRBD1 (6 bases). The CDR3 totals 17 residues. The germline V gene encodes CDR1 LNHDA and CDR2 SQIVND (reference sequence). Trimming took off 4 bases at V and 7 bases at J, with 22 bases between the two ends. Written as DNA, the CDR3 is TGTGCCAGTAGTACCAAAACGTACAGGGCCCGGGGTGAAAAACTGTTTTTT. This translates into CASSTKTYRARGEKLFF.

Details on this clone: At the DNA level, this CDR3 is encoded by other sequences in the same sample as well. The chain uses TRBV5-1 and TRBJ2-3; unclear D gene. Germline CDR1 and CDR2: SGHRS and YFSETQ. The CDR3 runs 13 residues. V was clipped by 0 bases and J by 1 base, with 3 bases between them. CDR3 bases: TGCGCCAGCAGCTTGGAAGGCACAGATACGCAGTATTTT. It codes for CASSLEGTDTQYF.

This clone is medium-sized (0.01 to 0.1%) in the sample. The CDR3 sequence: CAWTKMGLALTGELFF. Here the CDR3 DNA reads TGTGCCTGGACCAAAATGGGGCTAGCCTTAACCGGGGAGCTGTTTTTT. The chain is built from TRBV30 and TRBJ2-2; D tentatively reads TRBD1 or TRBD2 (5 bases each). There are 16 residues in the CDR3. The V gene lost 4 bases and the J gene lost 5 bases, with 20 bases spanning the gap. CDR1 GTSNPN and CDR2 SVGIG come from the germline V gene (reference sequence).

This chain connects TRBV5-1 to TRBJ1-1, with TRBD1 as a possible D gene (5 bases). Germline V CDR1 and CDR2: SGHRS, YFSETQ. V was trimmed by 0 bases and J by 0 bases, leaving 9 bases between them. The CDR3 has 15 amino acids. This chain's CDR3 is CASSLADRLNTEAFF. The CDR3 bases are TGCGCCAGCAGCTTGGCCGACAGACTGAACACTGAAGCTTTCTTT.

V gene TRBV28 combines with J gene TRBJ2-5; TRBD2 aligns across 10 bases. The CDR3 contains 15 residues. J gave up 11 bases and V 2 bases, and 11 bases lay outside the gene matches. Germline CDR1 is MDHEN and CDR2 is SYDVKM. CDR3 loop: CASSLITSGNEEQYF. The CDR3 nucleotides read TGTGCCAGCAGTTTAATAACTAGCGGGAATGAGGAGCAGTACTTC. Based on the CDR3 plus reference TRBV28 and TRBJ2-5, the full variable domain is DVKVTQSSRYLVKRTGEKVFLECVQDMDHENMFWYRQDPGLGLRLIYFSYDVKMKEKGDIPEGYSVSREKKERFSLILESASTNQTSMYLCASSLITSGNEEQYFGPGTRLLVL.

The J gene is TRBJ1-4, the V gene TRBV21-1; the DNA was not compared with TRBD1, the D call given in the table. TRBV21-1 is described as a pseudogene. This CDR3 is built from 15 residues. The CDR3 DNA is TGTGCCAGCAGCAAAGAGGCAGGGGCTGTGGAAAAACTGTTTTTT. Encoded protein: CASSKEAGAVEKLFF.

The V and J genes are TRBV28 and TRBJ1-2; a possible D gene is TRBD1 (5 bases). Trimming cost V 3 bases and J 6 bases, with 11 bases left between them. CDR3 length equals 13 residues. CDR1 and CDR2 from the germline V gene are MDHEN and SYDVKM. The CDR3 spells CASSFRGLDGYTF. The CDR3 DNA reads TGTGCCAGCAGTTTTCGGGGGTTGGATGGCTACACCTTC.

This clone came up once. The genes are TRBV6-1 and TRBJ1-5, with 7 bases fitting TRBD1. Germline CDR1 and CDR2: MNHNS and SASEGT. Trimming cost V 8 bases and J 0 bases; bases outside gene matches: 4. The CDR3 contains 14 residues. In DNA form, the CDR3 reads TGTGCCAGCCGAACAGGGGCTAGCAATCAGCCCCAGCATTTT. Protein: CASRTGASNQPQHF.

The chain combines TRBV7-9 with TRBJ2-2; unclear D gene. The CDR3 is made up of 16 amino acids. Germline lookup yields CDR1 SEHNR and CDR2 FQNEAQ (reference sequence). V lost 6 bases and J 5 bases, leaving 19 bases between the germline ends. The CDR3 nucleotides read TGTGCCAGCAGTAACGTGGTATTAGTCGGTACCGGGGAGCTGTTTTTT. This gives the protein CASSNVVLVGTGELFF.

The chain recombines TRBV30 with TRBJ2-1; D ambiguous. CDR3 size: 15 residues. Per the germline V gene, CDR1 is GTSNPN and CDR2 is SVGIG (reference sequence). V was clipped by 7 bases and J by 0 bases, with 16 bases between them. The CDR3 sequence is CAFTPPASSYNEQFF. CDR3 bases: TGTGCCTTCACGCCCCCAGCTAGCTCCTACAATGAGCAGTTCTTC.

V usage is TRBV5-1 and J usage is TRBJ2-7; D gene ambiguous. The V end lost 0 bases, the J end lost 2 bases, and 3 bases lay between the germline ends. The CDR3 spans 12 residues. Germline V CDR1 and CDR2: SGHRS, YFSETQ. CDR3 residues: CASSLGTYEQYF. The CDR3 bases are TGCGCCAGCAGCTTGGGGACCTACGAGCAGTACTTC.